This entry describes one T cell receptor beta chain. Assay: immunoSEQ multiplex PCR; the TCRdb copy retains only in-frame clones and omits some. Altogether about 140,000 clones are present, 85% to 95% being singletons, with the ten largest covering over 10%. These data originate in a study of control samples from healthy donors and cancer patients. CDR3 length: 15 amino acids. V gave up 3 bases and J gave up 0 bases, with 11 bases separating them. Germline V gives CDR1 KGHSH, CDR2 LQKENI. This sequence was found in a man aged 40-55 years in good health. The chain joins TRBV18 to TRBJ1-1; no reliable D call. Sequencing used blood. The CDR3 DNA reads TGTGCCAGCTCACCCCGGGAGGGTGTGAACACTGAAGCTTTCTTT. Amino acids: CASSPREGVNTEAFF.